The 18 T cell receptor beta chains listed next were all sequenced from one sample in a study of cytomegalovirus exposure and HLA in healthy donors. PCR involved 60 Vbeta and 13 Jbeta primers. Here immunoSEQ multiplex PCR was the method, and the copy in TCRdb shows in-frame clones only, minus some. This table holds 150,000 to 200,000 clones, over 65% found once. The sample taken for sequencing was PBMCs. The origin of the receptors is a young woman in good health and CMV-seronegative.

This sequence joins TRBV18 and TRBJ1-5; possible D gene TRBD1, 5 bases. The CDR3 length is 15 residues. Trimming took 1 base from V and 1 from J, leaving 8 bases between them. Germline V lookup: CDR1 KGHSH, CDR2 LQKENI. Written as DNA, the CDR3 is TGTGCCAGCTCACCACAGGGGATGAGCAATCAGCCCCAGCATTTT. Translation: CASSPQGMSNQPQHF.

This chain connects TRBV5-1 to TRBJ2-1; 11 positions agree with TRBD2. The CDR3 loop spans 17 amino acids. Germline V gives CDR1 SGHRS, CDR2 YFSETQ. The ends lost 0 bases at V and 4 bases at J; junction bases unmatched: 6. Here the CDR3 reads CASSLEDLAGGYNEQFF. Written as DNA, the CDR3 is TGCGCCAGCAGCTTGGAAGATCTAGCGGGAGGTTACAATGAGCAGTTCTTC.

The chain carries TRBV4-1 and TRBJ1-2, with D maybe TRBD1 (6 bases). Trimming left V 3 bases short and J 0 bases short, with 14 bases between. The CDR3 runs 16 residues. Looked up from germline, CDR1 is MGHRA and CDR2 is YSYEKL. The CDR3 bases are TGCGCCAGCAGCCATGTGGACAGCCAATCTAACTATGGCTACACCTTC. As protein: CASSHVDSQSNYGYTF.

The J gene is TRBJ1-1, the V gene TRBV10-2, with 8 positions matching TRBD1. CDR3 length: 15 amino acids. After removal of 7 bases from V and 3 bases from J, the junction contained 10 bases not matched to a gene. CDR1 is WSHSY, CDR2 SAAADI, per germline. CDR3 nucleotides: TGCGCCAGCATCCGCTCCCAGGGGGCGGACACTGAAGCTTTCTTT. Its translation: CASIRSQGADTEAFF.

The chain links TRBV6-1 to TRBJ1-5, with 8 bases aligning to TRBD1. The CDR3 is 16 amino acids. V was clipped by 4 bases and J by 1 base; unmatched bases: 6. The germline V gene has CDR1 MNHNS and CDR2 SASEGT. The CDR3 reads CASSAEGQGSNQPQHF. CDR3 nucleotide sequence: TGTGCCAGCAGTGCCGAAGGACAGGGAAGCAATCAGCCCCAGCATTTT.

V gene TRBV6-4 combines with J gene TRBJ1-2; 7 nucleotides align to TRBD1. With 2 bases clipped from V and 5 bases from J, the junction kept 14 bases outside the gene matches. This CDR3 spans 17 amino acids. The germline V gene encodes CDR1 MRHNA and CDR2 SNTAGT. CDR3 DNA sequence: TGTGCCAGCAGTGACGAATACAGGGGCGGCGGGATTTATGGCTACACCTTC. Its translation is CASSDEYRGGGIYGYTF.

This clone was seen only a few times. The chain joins TRBV4-2 to TRBJ2-5; 7 bases map to TRBD2. The CDR3 sequence is 16 residues long. Germline V CDR1 and CDR2: LGHNA, YNFKEQ. Trimming cost V 4 bases and J 1 base; bases outside gene matches: 9. The DNA of the CDR3 is TGTGCCAGCAGCCGAATTAGCGGGCAGAGCCAAGAGACCCAGTACTTC. This translates into CASSRISGQSQETQYF.

This clone is a singleton in its sample. The rearrangement uses TRBV6-6 and TRBJ1-2, with TRBD1 matching over 8 bases. This CDR3 region has 14 residues. Trimming removed 5 bases from V and 5 bases from J; junction bases left unmatched: 7. Germline CDR1 is MNHNY and CDR2 is SVGAGI (reference sequence). CDR3 region: CASSPPNRGYGYTF. The CDR3 DNA reads as TGTGCCAGCAGTCCTCCGAACAGGGGGTATGGCTACACCTTC.

This chain joins TRBV7-6 and TRBJ2-7; 8 positions match TRBD1. The CDR3 spans 17 residues. CDR1 and CDR2 (germline): SGHVS, FNYEAQ. The trim removed 4 bases at V and 1 base at J, leaving 12 bases unmatched. The chain's CDR3 is CASSYPENRTGSYEQYF. Here the CDR3 DNA reads TGTGCCAGCAGCTACCCAGAAAATCGGACAGGGTCCTACGAGCAGTACTTC.

This clone was picked up one time. This sequence joins TRBV5-8 and TRBJ1-2, with 8 bases fitting TRBD1. This CDR3 region has 14 residues. Germline V CDR1 and CDR2: SGHTS, YDEGEE. With V trimmed by 1 base and J by 4 bases, 3 bases remained unmatched. CDR3 nucleotide sequence: TGTGCCAGCAGCTTGCAGGGGGCTGGCTATGGCTACACCTTC. Protein product: CASSLQGAGYGYTF.

This rearrangement joins TRBV21-1 to TRBJ1-1. TRBV21-1 is given as a pseudogene. The CDR3 runs 12 residues. This chain's CDR3 is CASRARNTEAFF. Written as DNA, the CDR3 is TGTGCCAGCAGAGCGAGGAACACTGAAGCTTTCTTT.

A few counts support this clone. The gene calls are TRBV13 and TRBJ2-5; 14 nucleotides match TRBD2. Germline values: CDR1 PRHDT, CDR2 FYEKMQ (reference sequence). CDR3 length: 17 residues. The V and J ends lost 5 bases and 3 bases, in that order; junction bases with no gene match: 8. The CDR3 DNA sequence: TGTGCCAGCAGCCCGGGACTAGCGGGGGTAAGAGAAGAGACCCAGTACTTC. The encoded protein is CASSPGLAGVREETQYF.

V is TRBV2 and J is TRBJ2-5; 7 nucleotides line up with TRBD1. Per germline, CDR1 SNHLY and CDR2 FYNNEI. Unmatched junction bases numbered 6, after V lost 10 bases and J lost 4 bases. The CDR3 sequence is 12 residues long. The CDR3 here is CATNRDRETQYF. DNA for the CDR3: TGTGCCACCAACAGGGACAGAGAGACCCAGTACTTC.

The chain carries TRBV7-9 and TRBJ1-6; D may be TRBD1 (6 bases). Germline V CDR1 and CDR2: SEHNR, FQNEAQ (reference sequence). V lost 1 base, J lost 10 bases, and 8 bases lay in between. CDR3 size: 13 residues. CDR3: CASSLDGQSPLHF. The CDR3 DNA follows: TGTGCCAGCAGCTTAGATGGACAGTCACCCCTCCACTTT. The variable domain in full, with the rest retrieved from reference TRBV7-9 and TRBJ1-6, is DTGVSQNPRHKITKRGQNVTFRCDPISEHNRLYWYRQTLGQGPEFLTYFQNEAQLEKSRLLSDRFSAERPKGSFSTLEIQRTEQGDSAMYLCASSLDGQSPLHFGNGTRLTVT.

This clone was detected only a few times. The CDR3, as DNA: TGTGCCAGCAGTCCCCTGACAGGGTGTGGCTACACCTTC. This encodes CASSPLTGCGYTF. The chain recombines TRBV6-5 with TRBJ1-2, with 7 bases aligning to TRBD1. The V gene's germline CDR1 is MNHEY and CDR2 SVGAGI. This CDR3 is built from 13 residues. V lost 5 bases and J lost 7; bases outside the gene matches: 7.

This chain links TRBV27 with TRBJ2-7; 7 bases map to TRBD1. CDR3 length: 16 residues. V was clipped by 2 bases and J by 2 bases; unmatched bases: 9. The germline V gene encodes CDR1 MNHEY and CDR2 SMNVEV (reference sequence). The CDR3 DNA reads as TGTGCCAGCAGTTTAAGGGGGCCACCCGGGCCCTACGAGCAGTACTTC. Protein: CASSLRGPPGPYEQYF.

This clone showed up just a few times. The V gene is TRBV29-1, the J gene TRBJ1-1; D unclear. Germline V lookup: CDR1 SQVTM, CDR2 ANQGSEA. This CDR3 is built from 13 residues. V was trimmed by 7 bases and J by 1 base, leaving 13 bases between them. This CDR3 reads CSADPRGNTEAFF. The CDR3 coding sequence is TGCAGCGCTGACCCACGGGGGAACACTGAAGCTTTCTTT.

The rearrangement uses TRBV2 and TRBJ1-4; tentative D call: TRBD1 (6 bases). The CDR3 sequence is 13 residues long. Between the trimmed V and J ends, which lost 6 bases and 13 bases, there was a span of 18 bases. Germline V gene lookup returns CDR1 SNHLY and CDR2 FYNNEI. CDR3: CASRASKTGRLFF. CDR3 bases: TGTGCCAGCAGGGCTTCGAAGACAGGTAGACTGTTTTTT.